This is a list of T cell receptor beta chains from one sample in a study of T-cell reconstitution after alpha-beta-depleted transplantation in children. TCRdb re-analysed the PCR reads in MiXCR, keeping a single row per CDR3 protein. The data contain 450,000 to 550,000 distinct CDR3 sequences, roughly an eighth of them singletons. Material: PBMCs, mostly from graft donor cells, obtained 180 days after TCRalphabeta/CD19-depleted stem cell transplant. These receptors were taken from a female patient aged 2 to 10 who had a stem cell transplant for aplastic anemia, so the T cells may come from the graft donor. The CDR3 runs from the conserved cysteine through the conserved F or W. D genes are given only for firm matches. Clone size, where shown, is once, few, many, or a class for clones that have expanded.

TRBJ2-3,-,TRBV11-2,few,TGTGCCAGCAGCTCGGCCTGGGATACGCAGTATTTT,CASSSAWDTQYF
TRBJ2-7,TRBD1,TRBV28,-,TGTGCCAGCAGTTTATCTTGGGTGGACAGGGGGACCTACGAGCAGTACTTC,CASSLSWVDRGTYEQYF
TRBJ2-4,-,TRBV6-2/TRBV6-3,few,TGTGCCAGCAGTTACTCGAATCTAGAGAAAAACATTCAGTACTTC,CASSYSNLEKNIQYF
TRBJ2-2,-,TRBV11-2,-,TGTGCCAGCAGCCAGCGGCCAAGAGACACCGGGGAGCTGTTTTTT,CASSQRPRDTGELFF
TRBJ2-5,TRBD1,TRBV28,few,TGTGCCAGCAGTACGATGACAGGGATAGAGACCCAGTACTTC,CASSTMTGIETQYF
TRBJ1-1,TRBD1,TRBV20-1,-,TGCAGTGCTAGGGCAGGGGGCGGGGGGAACACTGAAGCTTTCTTT,CSARAGGGGNTEAFF
TRBJ2-1,TRBD1,TRBV29-1,-,TGCAGCGCTCTCAGGGGGCACAATGAGCAGTTCTTC,CSALRGHNEQFF
TRBJ1-1,TRBD1,TRBV20-1,-,TGCAGTGCTAGAGATTGGCGCGGACAGGGAATTTGGACTGACGCTTTCTTT,CSARDWRGQGIWTDAFF
TRBJ2-7,-,TRBV6-5,few,TGTGCCAGCAGTTCCGGGGCCTGGCGGGGCTACGAGCAGTACTTC,CASSSGAWRGYEQYF
TRBJ2-2,-,TRBV29-1,few,TGCAGCGTCTCCTCTAGCTCGATGTACACCGGGGAGCTGTTTTTT,CSVSSSSMYTGELFF
TRBJ1-2,-,TRBV24-1,few,TGTGCCACCAGTGACCCCCCGGACAGCTATGGCTACACCTTC,CATSDPPDSYGYTF
TRBJ2-7,TRBD1,TRBV27,-,TGTGCCAGCAGTTTATCCCTGACAGGGGGCGAGCAGTACTTC,CASSLSLTGGEQYF
TRBJ2-1,-,TRBV19,few,TGTGCCAGTAGCTCCCGCAGGGTAACCGATGAGCAGTTCTTC,CASSSRRVTDEQFF
TRBJ1-4,-,TRBV6-1,few,TGTGCCAGCAGTAGGACCCGAATATCTAATGAAAAACTGTTTTTT,CASSRTRISNEKLFF
TRBJ1-4,-,TRBV5-1,-,TGCGCCAGCAGCTTGGATGGGGGATTTAATGAAAAACTGTTTTTT,CASSLDGGFNEKLFF
TRBJ2-4,TRBD1,TRBV20-1,-,TGCAGTGCTAGAGATCGCAGGGGGAACATTCAGTACTTC,CSARDRRGNIQYF
TRBJ1-1,-,TRBV14,few,TGTGCCAGCAGCCAAGTTTGGAGTAACACTGAAGCTTTCTTT,CASSQVWSNTEAFF
TRBJ2-6,-,TRBV5-1,-,TGCGCCAGCAGCCCCGTTGACTCTGGGGCCAACGTCCTGACTTTC,CASSPVDSGANVLTF
TRBJ2-3,-,TRBV30,-,TGTGCCTGGAGTCAGAGGGGGGACCCGACCACAGATACGCAGTATTTT,CAWSQRGDPTTDTQYF
TRBJ2-3,TRBD2,TRBV27,many,TGTGCCAGCAGTTTAGAGGGGACGGGACTAGCGCCTCGCACAGATACGCAGTATTTT,CASSLEGTGLAPRTDTQYF
TRBJ2-1,-,TRBV29-1,few,TGCAGCGTTCGGGGTTCCAGCTCCTACAATGAGCAGTTCTTC,CSVRGSSSYNEQFF
TRBJ1-1,-,TRBV28,-,TGTGCCAGCAGCTGGCAGCAGTCTGAAGCTTTCTTT,CASSWQQSEAFF
TRBJ1-1,-,TRBV7-2,few,TGTGCCAGCAGCTTAGCTTCCCTTGGGACGACTAACACTGAAGCTTTCTTT,CASSLASLGTTNTEAFF
TRBJ2-4,TRBD1,TRBV20-1,-,TGCAGTGCTAGAGCGAGGGGGCGTTCGAACATTCAGTACTTC,CSARARGRSNIQYF
TRBJ1-6,TRBD1,TRBV27,-,TGTGCCAGCAGTTTGCCGGGACAGGGGAATTCACCCCTCCACTTT,CASSLPGQGNSPLHF
TRBJ2-1,-,TRBV30,-,TGTGCCTGGAGTAACATGGGCCCCTACAATGAGCAGTTCTTC,CAWSNMGPYNEQFF
TRBJ1-2,-,TRBV30,-,TGTGCCTGGAGTGTACGTCTAGGCCCGGAGGGCTACACCTTC,CAWSVRLGPEGYTF
TRBJ1-5,-,TRBV6-2/TRBV6-3,-,TGTGCCAGCAGTTATTCATGGGCAGCTAGCAATCAGCCCCAGCATTTT,CASSYSWAASNQPQHF
TRBJ2-1,TRBD2,TRBV20-1,-,TGCAGTGCTAGAGCCCCTAGCGGATCCAACAATGAGCAGTTCTTC,CSARAPSGSNNEQFF
TRBJ1-1,-,TRBV24-1,few,TGTGCCACCAGTGGGAGGGGGAGGAACACTGAAGCTTTCTTT,CATSGRGRNTEAFF
TRBJ1-2,TRBD1,TRBV29-1,many,TGCAGCGTTGAAGATAATCTGGGGGAGTATAAACAGGGGGCTTACTATGGCTACACCTTC,CSVEDNLGEYKQGAYYGYTF
TRBJ1-6,-,TRBV4-3,few,TGCGCCAGCAGCCAGGTGAATCGGGATAATTCACCCCTCCACTTT,CASSQVNRDNSPLHF
TRBJ2-5,-,TRBV7-2,-,TGTGCCAGCAGCTTAATGCTGGGGACCCAGTACTTC,CASSLMLGTQYF
TRBJ1-2,-,TRBV29-1,-,TGCAGCGTTGAGGGCGCCCTAGGTGGCTACACCTTC,CSVEGALGGYTF
TRBJ2-7,TRBD1,TRBV28,few,TGTGCCAGCAGTCCGTCCGGGACAGGGGCCTACGAGCAGTACTTC,CASSPSGTGAYEQYF
TRBJ2-7,TRBD1,TRBV14,many,TGTGCCAGCAGCCAAGAGCCGGGACAGTACTACGAGCAGTACTTC,CASSQEPGQYYEQYF
TRBJ2-2,-,TRBV12-3/TRBV12-4,many,TGTGCCACCTCTCTTTTCAGCCGGGATCGCACCGGGGAGCTGTTTTTT,CATSLFSRDRTGELFF
TRBJ1-2,TRBD1,TRBV10-2,few,TGCGCCAGCGACGAAAGACAGGGCGGTCACTATGGCTACACCTTC,CASDERQGGHYGYTF
TRBJ2-1,TRBD1,TRBV12-3/TRBV12-4,-,TGTGCCAGCAGCGACAGGGGGCTTTACAATGAGCAGTTCTTC,CASSDRGLYNEQFF
TRBJ2-1,-,TRBV4-1,-,TGCGCCAGCCACTGGGGAGTTTTAGGGACTCCTTGGAGATCCTACAATGAGCAGTTCTTC,CASHWGVLGTPWRSYNEQFF
TRBJ2-5,TRBD1,TRBV12-5,-,TGTGCTAGTGGTTTGGTAAACAGGGGGCAAGAGACCCAGTACTTC,CASGLVNRGQETQYF
TRBJ1-2,-,TRBV5-4,-,TGTGCCAGCAGCTTGGGGCAGGGCAGGGCGGCCTATGGCTACACCTTC,CASSLGQGRAAYGYTF
TRBJ2-7,TRBD1,TRBV20-1,many,TGCAGTGCCCCTCCGGGACAGGGGTCCTACGAGCAGTACTTC,CSAPPGQGSYEQYF
TRBJ2-6,-,TRBV2,-,TGTGCCAGCAGAACTCAAGCGGGTAGCTCTGGGGCCAACGTCCTGACTTTC,CASRTQAGSSGANVLTF
TRBJ2-5,-,TRBV5-6,few,TGTGCCAGCAGCGGGGGCCAGGGCAGGACCCAGTACTTC,CASSGGQGRTQYF
TRBJ1-1,TRBD1,TRBV27,-,TGTGCCAGCAGCTGGGACAGGGCGTACGGCACTGAAGCTTTCTTT,CASSWDRAYGTEAFF
TRBJ2-1,TRBD2,TRBV27,many,TGTGCCAGCAGTTCCGAATCGAGGGGCGGGAGGGCCTCGAGTTACAATGAGCAGTTCTTC,CASSSESRGGRASSYNEQFF
TRBJ2-7,-,TRBV20-1,-,TGCAGTGCTACAAACCATGGGAAAGCCTACGAGCAGTACTTC,CSATNHGKAYEQYF
TRBJ2-2,TRBD1,TRBV7-9,-,TGTGCCAGCAGTAGGACAGGGGGGACCGGGGAGCTGTTTTTT,CASSRTGGTGELFF
TRBJ2-7,-,TRBV7-8,few,TGTGCCAGCAGCCCCAGGGAGGGACAGACGGGATCCTACGAGCAGTACTTC,CASSPREGQTGSYEQYF